The clone carrying this TCR beta chain showed up many times. This sample was included in a study of blood T cell repertoires in COVID-19. Study as a whole: COVID-19 samples, acute and convalescent, were from the United States, Italy and Spain. PBMCs, B-cell-depleted T cells, or T cells provided the cDNA or gDNA that made up the material.

Trimming shortened V by 3 bases and J by 1 base, and 10 bases separated the two germline ends. From germline, CDR1 is MDHEN and CDR2 SYDVKM. The CDR3 runs to 14 residues. Per the original methods: Estimates of nucleated cell counts were drawn from the amplification of reference gene primers. Some clones are missing from TCRdb's copy, which holds only in-frame ones; the method was immunoSEQ multiplex PCR. The DNA gave D and trimming, while V, J and clone size come from that table. The sample shows 210,000 or so clones, around 75% of them seen only once. The TCR comes from a human donor in a cohort sampled during active COVID-19. Material: peripheral blood. V is TRBV28 and J is TRBJ2-7, with D possibly TRBD1 on 5 matching bases. The chain's CDR3 is CASSFPTDSYEQYF. The CDR3 bases are TGTGCCAGCAGTTTCCCGACAGATTCCTACGAGCAGTACTTC.